These 15 T cell receptor beta chains were all obtained from the same sample, sequenced in a study of blood T cell repertoires in COVID-19. Data came from immunoSEQ multiplex PCR; TCRdb stores just in-frame clones and leaves some out. The sample includes around 210,000 clones, about 90% of them seen just once. What was sequenced was peripheral blood. These receptors all stem from a man between 18 and 35 years old with active or convalescent COVID-19.

CDR3 DNA sequence: TGTGCCATCTCTGTAGGGGAACCTGGAGAGCAGTTCTTC. This sequence encodes CAISVGEPGEQFF. The rearrangement links TRBV10-3 to TRBJ2-1, with a weak D call TRBD1 (5 bases). Trimming pared 8 bases from V and 10 bases from J, leaving 18 bases between. The CDR3 spans 13 residues. Germline CDR1 is ENHRY and CDR2 is SYGVKD.

The chain couples TRBV15 to TRBJ1-1; D might be TRBD1 (5 bases). Trimming stripped 3 bases from V and 2 bases from J, with 10 bases between. CDR1 is LNHNV and CDR2 is YYDKDF in the germline V gene (reference sequence). The CDR3 sequence is 14 residues long. The CDR3 spells CATSRGRGNTEAFF. The CDR3 DNA follows: TGTGCCACCAGCAGGGGGCGGGGTAACACTGAAGCTTTCTTT.

The chain combines TRBV5-4 with TRBJ1-3, with D tentatively TRBD1 (6 bases). With 3 bases removed from V and 0 bases from J, the gap between germline ends came to 10 bases. The CDR3 covers 15 residues. CDR1 and CDR2 from the germline V gene are SGHNT and YYREEE (reference sequence). In DNA form, the CDR3 reads TGTGCCAGCAGCTCGGACAGCTACTCTGGAAACACCATATATTTT. Translating it yields CASSSDSYSGNTIYF.

V and J are TRBV25-1 and TRBJ2-5; 14 nucleotides align to TRBD2. V trimming: 6 bases; J trimming: 2 bases; junction bases outside the gene matches: 11. Germline V CDR1 and CDR2: MGHDK, SYGVNS. The CDR3 sequence is 18 residues long. The CDR3 spells CASSGGLAGVRGQETQYF. The CDR3 DNA is TGTGCCAGCAGCGGGGGACTAGCGGGAGTCCGGGGACAAGAGACCCAGTACTTC.

This clone is a singleton in its sample. The chain carries TRBV6-5 and TRBJ2-3, with D perhaps matching TRBD1 (5 bases). The V end lost 3 bases, the J end lost 2 bases, and 12 bases lay between the germline ends. The CDR3 extends over 15 amino acids. Germline CDR1 and CDR2: MNHEY and SVGAGI. The CDR3 DNA reads as TGTGCCAGCAGTTATGACAGCTTACCCACAGATACGCAGTATTTT. Its translation is CASSYDSLPTDTQYF.

The chain couples TRBV6-5 to TRBJ1-3; tentatively, D is TRBD1 (6 bases). V was trimmed by 6 bases and J by 4 bases, leaving 13 bases between them. This CDR3 comprises 14 residues. Germline-derived CDR1 and CDR2 are MNHEY and SVGAGI. The CDR3 loop is CASSQGGGGNTIYF. CDR3 nucleotide sequence: TGTGCCAGCAGCCAGGGCGGGGGCGGAAACACCATATATTTT.

This chain connects TRBV7-2 to TRBJ1-5, with D tentatively TRBD1 (5 bases). V was shortened by 0 bases and J by 5 bases, with 11 bases between the two germline ends. CDR3 length equals 15 residues. Per germline, CDR1 SGHTA and CDR2 FQGNSA. The CDR3 here is CASSLAGLYHQPQHF. The CDR3 DNA sequence: TGTGCCAGCAGCTTAGCGGGACTTTATCATCAGCCCCAGCATTTT.

This sequence joins TRBV19 and TRBJ2-7; 10 nucleotides line up with TRBD1. CDR3 length: 16 residues. V shed 7 bases and J 6 bases; nucleotides not matched to a gene: 15. Germline loops: CDR1 LNHDA, CDR2 SQIVND (reference sequence). CDR3 sequence: CASTPGRTGGSSEQYF. CDR3 nucleotides: TGTGCCAGTACCCCAGGTCGGACAGGGGGGAGTTCCGAGCAGTACTTC. Full variable domain (rest looked up from reference TRBV19 and TRBJ2-7): DGGITQSPKYLFRKEGQNVTLSCEQNLNHDAMYWYRQDPGQGLRLIYYSQIVNDFQKGDIAEGYSVSREKKESFPLTVTSAQKNPTAFYLCASTPGRTGGSSEQYFGPGTRLTVT.

The chain recombines TRBV10-3 with TRBJ2-1, with 12 bases fitting TRBD2. The J segment lost 7 bases and the V segment lost 3 bases, leaving 16 bases of the junction unmatched. This CDR3 contains 19 residues. The germline V gene has CDR1 ENHRY and CDR2 SYGVKD. In nucleotides, the CDR3 is TGTGCCATCAGTGAATCGACTAGCGGGAGCGCCTTACCTAGAAATGAGCAGTTCTTC. This sequence encodes CAISESTSGSALPRNEQFF.

This clone has only one observation. The CDR3 nucleotides are TGTGCCAGCAGCTTTATCGGGAGAGCCGAGCAGTACTTC. Amino acids: CASSFIGRAEQYF. The chain recombines TRBV11-2 with TRBJ2-7; weak D call: TRBD2 (6 bases). This CDR3 has 13 amino acids. Germline V gene lookup returns CDR1 SGHAT and CDR2 FQNNGV. Trimming removed 3 bases from V and 6 bases from J, with 12 bases in between.

The chain joins TRBV30 to TRBJ2-3, with D possibly TRBD2 on 6 matching bases. Between the trimmed V and J ends, which lost 0 bases and 6 bases, there was a span of 10 bases. The CDR3 covers 13 residues. Germline CDR1 and CDR2: GTSNPN and SVGIG (reference sequence). In nucleotides, the CDR3 is TGTGCCTGGAGTGTCGGAGGGATGGATACGCAGTATTTT. It is translated as CAWSVGGMDTQYF.

V usage is TRBV7-3 and J usage is TRBJ2-5; 10 positions match TRBD1. The CDR3 has 14 residues. Germline CDR1 is SGHTA and CDR2 is FQGTGA. Trimming cost V 5 bases and J 10 bases; bases outside gene matches: 10. The CDR3: CASSPQGQGRYQYF. CDR3 DNA sequence: TGTGCCAGCAGCCCGCAGGGACAGGGGCGGTACCAGTACTTC. The whole variable domain, filled in from reference TRBV7-3 and TRBJ2-5, reads GAGVSQTPSNKVTEKGKYVELRCDPISGHTALYWYRQSLGQGPEFLIYFQGTGAADDSGLPNDRFFAVRPEGSVSTLKIQRTERGDSAVYLCASSPQGQGRYQYFGPGTRLLVL.

J is TRBJ1-2 and V is TRBV12-3 or TRBV12-4; no clear D. V lost 6 bases to trimming and J lost 5 bases, with 10 bases between them. The length of the CDR3 is 12 residues. CDR3 sequence (DNA): TGTGCCAGCAGGCGAGACACTTATGGCTACACCTTC. Translating it yields CASRRDTYGYTF.

The chain uses TRBV10-3 and TRBJ2-3; possible D gene TRBD1, 6 bases. Germline V gene sequence: CDR1 ENHRY, CDR2 SYGVKD. V lost 2 bases and J 5 bases, leaving 14 bases between the germline ends. The CDR3 has 15 residues. The CDR3 DNA reads TGTGCCATCAGTGAGATCGGTCAGGGGAGAGATACGCAGTATTTT. Translating it yields CAISEIGQGRDTQYF.

The genes are TRBV7-8 and TRBJ2-7; TRBD1 aligns across 7 bases. The CDR3 length is 18 residues. CDR1 is SGHVS and CDR2 is FQNEAQ in the germline V gene. Germline trimming cut 1 base from V and 0 bases from J; bases unmatched to any gene: 12. For the CDR3, the DNA is TGTGCCAGCAGCTTAGAGGTGAATACAGGGGCCCTCTCCTACGAGCAGTACTTC. The encoded protein is CASSLEVNTGALSYEQYF.